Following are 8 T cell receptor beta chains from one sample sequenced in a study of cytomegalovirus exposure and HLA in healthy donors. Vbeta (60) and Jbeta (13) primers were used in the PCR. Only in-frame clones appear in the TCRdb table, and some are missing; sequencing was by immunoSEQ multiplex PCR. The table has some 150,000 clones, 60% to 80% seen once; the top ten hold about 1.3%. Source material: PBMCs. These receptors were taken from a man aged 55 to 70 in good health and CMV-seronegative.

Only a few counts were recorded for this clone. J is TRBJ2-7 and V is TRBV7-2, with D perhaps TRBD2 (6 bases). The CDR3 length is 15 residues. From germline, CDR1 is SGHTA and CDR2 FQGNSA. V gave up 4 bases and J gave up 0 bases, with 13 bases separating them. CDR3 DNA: TGTGCCAGCAGCTCTGCTAGCGCCGACTCCTACGAGCAGTACTTC. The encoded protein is CASSSASADSYEQYF. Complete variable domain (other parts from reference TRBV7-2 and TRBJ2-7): GAGVSQSPSNKVTEKGKDVELRCDPISGHTALYWYRQSLGQGLEFLIYFQGNSAPDKSGLPSDRFSAERTGGSVSTLTIQRTQQEDSAVYLCASSSASADSYEQYFGPGTRLTVT.

The CDR3 nucleotides are TGTGCCTGGAGTCTGGGCTGGAACACTGAAGCTTTCTTT. Its protein product is CAWSLGWNTEAFF. This rearrangement joins TRBV30 to TRBJ1-1; D gene uncertain. V shed 2 bases and J shed 1 base, with 8 bases lying between them. Germline-derived CDR1 and CDR2 are GTSNPN and SVGIG (reference sequence). The CDR3 length is 13 residues.

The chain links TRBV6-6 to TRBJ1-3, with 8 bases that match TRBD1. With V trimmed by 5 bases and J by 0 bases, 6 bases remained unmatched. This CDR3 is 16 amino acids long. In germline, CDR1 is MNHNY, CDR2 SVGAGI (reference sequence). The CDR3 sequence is CASSPQGVNSGNTIYF. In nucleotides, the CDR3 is TGTGCCAGCAGTCCACAGGGGGTAAACTCTGGAAACACCATATATTTT.

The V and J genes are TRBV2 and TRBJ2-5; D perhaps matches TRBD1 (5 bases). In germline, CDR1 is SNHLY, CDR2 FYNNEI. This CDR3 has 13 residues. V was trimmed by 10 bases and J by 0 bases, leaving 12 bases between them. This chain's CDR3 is CANSRQYQETQYF. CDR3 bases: TGTGCCAACAGCCGACAGTACCAAGAGACCCAGTACTTC.

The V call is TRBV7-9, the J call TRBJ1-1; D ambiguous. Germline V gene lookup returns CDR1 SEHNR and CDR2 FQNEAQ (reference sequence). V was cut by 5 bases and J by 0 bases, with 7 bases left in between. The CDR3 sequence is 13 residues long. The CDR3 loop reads CASSLVMNTEAFF. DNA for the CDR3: TGTGCCAGCAGCCTAGTAATGAACACTGAAGCTTTCTTT.

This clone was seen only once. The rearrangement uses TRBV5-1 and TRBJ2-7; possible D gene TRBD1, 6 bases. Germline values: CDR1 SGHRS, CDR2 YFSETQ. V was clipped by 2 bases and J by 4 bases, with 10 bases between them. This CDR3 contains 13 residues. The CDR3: CASSLQGGYEQYF. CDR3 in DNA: TGCGCCAGCAGCTTACAGGGTGGTTACGAGCAGTACTTC.

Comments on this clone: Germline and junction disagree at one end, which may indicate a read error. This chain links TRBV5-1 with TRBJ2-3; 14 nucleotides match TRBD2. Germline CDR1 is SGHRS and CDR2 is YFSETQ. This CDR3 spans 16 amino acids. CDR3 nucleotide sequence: TGCGCCGGCAGCGCAGGGACTAGCGGGGGTTCAGATACGCAGTATTTT. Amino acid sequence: CAGSAGTSGGSDTQYF.

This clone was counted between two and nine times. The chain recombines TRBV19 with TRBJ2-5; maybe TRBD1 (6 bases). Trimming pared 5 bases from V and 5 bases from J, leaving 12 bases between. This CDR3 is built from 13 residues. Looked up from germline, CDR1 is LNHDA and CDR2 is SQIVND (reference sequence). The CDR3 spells CASSVSGEETQYF. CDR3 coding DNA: TGTGCCAGTAGTGTTTCAGGGGAGGAGACCCAGTACTTC.